The clone carrying this T cell receptor beta chain occurred a few times. Its specificity is not known. These data originate in a study of early T cells in non-severe SARS-CoV-2 infection. Looking at the study overall: The chains were unpaired, and the sequenced material was bulk RNA from unsorted whole blood. General observations from the study: Anti-spike CD8 specificities were favored by VDJdb matching, whose results missed private and CD4 specificities.

V lost 3 bases and J lost 6; bases outside the gene matches: 2. CDR1 is SGHTA, CDR2 FQGTGA, per germline. CDR3 size: 13 residues. Attachment of unique molecular identifiers to individual cDNA molecules was performed. TCRdb re-derived calls from the 5' RACE reads in MiXCR, one entry per CDR3 protein. The sample has about 36,000 distinct CDR3 sequences, approximately 9.9% seen once. V and J are TRBV7-3 and TRBJ1-2; TRBD1 agrees at 9 bases. This TCR was sampled from an adult who was a healthcare worker with PCR-confirmed SARS-CoV-2 infection or an uninfected control (not recorded which). Sequenced: whole blood. This CDR3 reads CASSFRTGDGYTF. For the CDR3, the DNA is TGTGCCAGCAGCTTTAGGACAGGGGATGGCTACACCTTC.